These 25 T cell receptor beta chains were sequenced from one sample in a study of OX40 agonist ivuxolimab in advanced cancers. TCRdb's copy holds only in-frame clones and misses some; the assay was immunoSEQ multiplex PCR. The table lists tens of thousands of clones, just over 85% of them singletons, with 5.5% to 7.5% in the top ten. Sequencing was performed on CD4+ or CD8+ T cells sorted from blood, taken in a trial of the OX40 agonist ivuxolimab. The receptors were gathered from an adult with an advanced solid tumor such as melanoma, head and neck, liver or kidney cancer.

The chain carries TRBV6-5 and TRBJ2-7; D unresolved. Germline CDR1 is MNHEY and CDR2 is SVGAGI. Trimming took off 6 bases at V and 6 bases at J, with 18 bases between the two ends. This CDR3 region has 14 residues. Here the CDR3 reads CASSPPYLSGEQYF. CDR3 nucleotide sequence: TGTGCCAGCAGCCCCCCTTACCTCAGTGGCGAGCAGTACTTC.

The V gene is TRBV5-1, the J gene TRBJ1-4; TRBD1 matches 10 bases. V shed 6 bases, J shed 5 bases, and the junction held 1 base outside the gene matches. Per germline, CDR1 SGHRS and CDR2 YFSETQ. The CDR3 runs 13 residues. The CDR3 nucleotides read TGCGCCAGCATGGGACAGGGGAATGAAAAACTGTTTTTT. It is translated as CASMGQGNEKLFF.

DNA of the CDR3: TGTGCCAGCAGCCCCCCCGGGGCGCAGAACTACGAGCAGTACTTC. Translating gives CASSPPGAQNYEQYF. This chain joins TRBV11-1 and TRBJ2-7; the D call may be TRBD1 or TRBD2 (5 bases each). CDR1 and CDR2 from the germline V gene are SGHAT and FQDESV (reference sequence). CDR3 length: 15 amino acids. Trimming cost V 5 bases and J 3 bases, with 17 bases left between them.

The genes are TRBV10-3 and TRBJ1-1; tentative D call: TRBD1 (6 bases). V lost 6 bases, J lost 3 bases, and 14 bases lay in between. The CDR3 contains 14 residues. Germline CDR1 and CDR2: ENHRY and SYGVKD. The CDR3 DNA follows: TGTGCCATCAGGGGGGCCTGGATGGACACTGAAGCTTTCTTT. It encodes CAIRGAWMDTEAFF.

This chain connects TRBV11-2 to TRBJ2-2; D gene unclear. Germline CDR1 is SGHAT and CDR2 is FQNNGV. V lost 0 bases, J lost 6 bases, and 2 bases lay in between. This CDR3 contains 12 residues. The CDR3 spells CASSLDPGELFF. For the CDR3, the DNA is TGTGCCAGCAGCTTAGATCCCGGGGAGCTGTTTTTT. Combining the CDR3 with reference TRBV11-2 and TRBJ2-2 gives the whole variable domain EAGVAQSPRYKIIEKRQSVAFWCNPISGHATLYWYQQILGQGPKLLIQFQNNGVVDDSQLPKDRFSAERLKGVDSTLKIQPAKLEDSAVYLCASSLDPGELFFGEGSRLTVL.

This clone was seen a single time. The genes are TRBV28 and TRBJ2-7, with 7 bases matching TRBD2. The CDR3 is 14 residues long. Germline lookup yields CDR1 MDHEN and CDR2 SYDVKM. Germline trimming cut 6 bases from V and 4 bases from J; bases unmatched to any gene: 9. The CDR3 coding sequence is TGTGCCAGCAGCCCCGGGACTATCCTATACGAGCAGTACTTC. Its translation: CASSPGTILYEQYF.

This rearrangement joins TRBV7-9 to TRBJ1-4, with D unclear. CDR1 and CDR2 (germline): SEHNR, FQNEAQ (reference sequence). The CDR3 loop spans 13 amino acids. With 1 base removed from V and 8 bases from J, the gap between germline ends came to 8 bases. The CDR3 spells CASSLGSGEKLFF. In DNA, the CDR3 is TGTGCCAGCAGCTTAGGATCCGGGGAAAAACTGTTTTTT.

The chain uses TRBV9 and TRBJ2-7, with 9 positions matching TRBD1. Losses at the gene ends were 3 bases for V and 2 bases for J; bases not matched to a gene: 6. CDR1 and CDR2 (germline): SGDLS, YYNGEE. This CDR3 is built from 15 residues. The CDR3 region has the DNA TGTGCCAGCAGCGACGGACAGGGGTGGCCCTACGAGCAGTACTTC. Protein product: CASSDGQGWPYEQYF.

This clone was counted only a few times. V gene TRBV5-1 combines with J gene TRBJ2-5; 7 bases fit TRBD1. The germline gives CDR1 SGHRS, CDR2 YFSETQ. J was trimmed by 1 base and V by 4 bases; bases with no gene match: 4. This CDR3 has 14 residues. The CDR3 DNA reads TGCGCCAGCAGCGAGGGACAGCCCCAAGAGACCCAGTACTTC. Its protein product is CASSEGQPQETQYF.

The DNA of the CDR3 is TGTGCCCAAAAGGATCCCGGGTACCAAGAGACCCAGTACTTC. As protein: CAQKDPGYQETQYF. The V gene is TRBV30, the J gene TRBJ2-5; no reliable D call. Germline CDR1 and CDR2: GTSNPN and SVGIG (reference sequence). Trimming took off 8 bases at V and 0 bases at J, with 16 bases between the two ends. There are 14 residues in the CDR3.

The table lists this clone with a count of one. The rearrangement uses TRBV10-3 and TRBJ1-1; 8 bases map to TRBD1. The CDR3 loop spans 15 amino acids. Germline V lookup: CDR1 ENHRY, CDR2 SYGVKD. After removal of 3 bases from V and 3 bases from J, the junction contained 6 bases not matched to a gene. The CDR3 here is CAISEPGQGHTEAFF. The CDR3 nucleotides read TGTGCCATCAGTGAACCCGGACAGGGCCACACTGAAGCTTTCTTT.

This CDR3 reads CASSKQGATTEAFF. CDR3 in DNA: TGTGCCAGCAGTAAACAGGGGGCGACCACTGAAGCTTTCTTT. The V gene is TRBV6-6, the J gene TRBJ1-1; the match to TRBD1 covers 9 bases. Germline lookup yields CDR1 MNHNY and CDR2 SVGAGI (reference sequence). The length of the CDR3 is 14 residues. The V segment lost 5 bases and the J segment 4 bases; nucleotides outside the gene matches: 5.

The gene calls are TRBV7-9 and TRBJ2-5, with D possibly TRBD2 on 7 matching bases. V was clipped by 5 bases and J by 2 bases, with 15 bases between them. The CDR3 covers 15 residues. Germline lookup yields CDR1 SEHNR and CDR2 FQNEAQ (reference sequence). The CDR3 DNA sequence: TGTGCCAGCAGCCCTCGGAGGGGGGGTCAAGAGACCCAGTACTTC. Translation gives CASSPRRGGQETQYF.

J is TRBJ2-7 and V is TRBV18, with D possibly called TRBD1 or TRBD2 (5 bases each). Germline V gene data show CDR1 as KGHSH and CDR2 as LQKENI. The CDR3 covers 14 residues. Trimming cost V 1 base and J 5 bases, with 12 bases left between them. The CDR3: CASSPRDGADEQYF. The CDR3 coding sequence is TGTGCCAGCTCACCACGGGACGGGGCGGACGAGCAGTACTTC. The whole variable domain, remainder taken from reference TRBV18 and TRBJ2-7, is NAGVMQNPRHLVRRRGQEARLRCSPMKGHSHVYWYRQLPEEGLKFMVYLQKENIIDESGMPKERFSAEFPKEGPSILRIQQVVRGDSAAYFCASSPRDGADEQYFGPGTRLTVT.

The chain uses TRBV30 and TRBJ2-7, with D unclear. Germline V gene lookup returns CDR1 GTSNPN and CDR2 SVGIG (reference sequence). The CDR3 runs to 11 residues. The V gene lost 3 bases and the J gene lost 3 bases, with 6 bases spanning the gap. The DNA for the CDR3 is TGTGCCTGGAGGGGGATCTACGAGCAGTACTTC. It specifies CAWRGIYEQYF.

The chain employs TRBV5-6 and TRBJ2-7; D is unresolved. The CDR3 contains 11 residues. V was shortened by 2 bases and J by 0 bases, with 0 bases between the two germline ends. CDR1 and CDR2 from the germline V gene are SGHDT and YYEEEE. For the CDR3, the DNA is TGTGCCAGCAGCTTCTCCTACGAGCAGTACTTC. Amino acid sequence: CASSFSYEQYF.

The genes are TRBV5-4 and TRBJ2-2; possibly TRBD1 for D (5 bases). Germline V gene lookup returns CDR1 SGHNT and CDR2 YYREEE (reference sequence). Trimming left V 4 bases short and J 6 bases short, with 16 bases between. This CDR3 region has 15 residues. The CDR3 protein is CASSASGADAGELFF. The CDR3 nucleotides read TGTGCCAGCAGCGCGAGTGGGGCGGATGCCGGGGAGCTGTTTTTT.

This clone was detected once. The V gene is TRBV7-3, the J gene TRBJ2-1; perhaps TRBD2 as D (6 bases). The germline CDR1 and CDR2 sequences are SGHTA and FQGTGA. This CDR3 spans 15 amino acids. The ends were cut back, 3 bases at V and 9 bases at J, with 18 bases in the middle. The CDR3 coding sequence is TGTGCCAGCAGCTTGTGGGCGGAAGGAGGGCTTGAGCAGTTCTTC. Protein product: CASSLWAEGGLEQFF.

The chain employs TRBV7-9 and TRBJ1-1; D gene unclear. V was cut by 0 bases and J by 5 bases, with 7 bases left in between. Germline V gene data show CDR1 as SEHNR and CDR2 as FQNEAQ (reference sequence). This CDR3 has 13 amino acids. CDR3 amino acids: CASSLARRTEAFF. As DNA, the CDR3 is TGTGCCAGCAGCTTAGCGAGAAGGACTGAAGCTTTCTTT.

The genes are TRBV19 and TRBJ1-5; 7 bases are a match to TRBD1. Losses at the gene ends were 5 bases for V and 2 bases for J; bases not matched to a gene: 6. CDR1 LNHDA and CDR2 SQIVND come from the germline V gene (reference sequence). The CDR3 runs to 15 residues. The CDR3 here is CASSARGRGNQPQHF. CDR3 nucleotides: TGTGCCAGTAGTGCAAGGGGGCGGGGCAATCAGCCCCAGCATTTT.

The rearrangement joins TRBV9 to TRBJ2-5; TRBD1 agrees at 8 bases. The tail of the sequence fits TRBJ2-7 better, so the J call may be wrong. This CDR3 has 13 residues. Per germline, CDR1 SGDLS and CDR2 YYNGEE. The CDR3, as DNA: TGTGCCAGCAGCGCGGACAGGGTAGCCGAGCAGTACTTC. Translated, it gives CASSADRVAEQYF.

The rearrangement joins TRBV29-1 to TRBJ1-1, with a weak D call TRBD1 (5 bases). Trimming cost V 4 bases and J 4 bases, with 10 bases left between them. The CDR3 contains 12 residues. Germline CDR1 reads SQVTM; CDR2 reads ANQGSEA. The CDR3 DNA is TGCAGCGTTGGGGGCTGGACCACTGAAGCTTTCTTT. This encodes CSVGGWTTEAFF.

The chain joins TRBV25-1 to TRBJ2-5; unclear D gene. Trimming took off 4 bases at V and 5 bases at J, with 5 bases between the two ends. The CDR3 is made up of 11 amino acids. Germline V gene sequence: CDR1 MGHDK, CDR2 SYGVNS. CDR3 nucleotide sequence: TGTGCCAGCAGTGGCTCGGAGACCCAGTACTTC. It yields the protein CASSGSETQYF.

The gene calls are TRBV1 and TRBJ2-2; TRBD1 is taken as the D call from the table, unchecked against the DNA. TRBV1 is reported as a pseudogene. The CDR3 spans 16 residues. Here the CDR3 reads CTSSHFGQGWTGELFF. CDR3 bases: TGCACCAGCAGCCACTTCGGACAGGGTTGGACCGGGGAGCTGTTTTTT.

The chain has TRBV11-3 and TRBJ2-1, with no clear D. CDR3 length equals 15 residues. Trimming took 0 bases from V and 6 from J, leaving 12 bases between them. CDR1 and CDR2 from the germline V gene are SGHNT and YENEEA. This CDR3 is CASSLDLNTGNEQFF. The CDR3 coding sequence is TGTGCCAGCAGCTTAGATTTGAACACCGGCAATGAGCAGTTCTTC.